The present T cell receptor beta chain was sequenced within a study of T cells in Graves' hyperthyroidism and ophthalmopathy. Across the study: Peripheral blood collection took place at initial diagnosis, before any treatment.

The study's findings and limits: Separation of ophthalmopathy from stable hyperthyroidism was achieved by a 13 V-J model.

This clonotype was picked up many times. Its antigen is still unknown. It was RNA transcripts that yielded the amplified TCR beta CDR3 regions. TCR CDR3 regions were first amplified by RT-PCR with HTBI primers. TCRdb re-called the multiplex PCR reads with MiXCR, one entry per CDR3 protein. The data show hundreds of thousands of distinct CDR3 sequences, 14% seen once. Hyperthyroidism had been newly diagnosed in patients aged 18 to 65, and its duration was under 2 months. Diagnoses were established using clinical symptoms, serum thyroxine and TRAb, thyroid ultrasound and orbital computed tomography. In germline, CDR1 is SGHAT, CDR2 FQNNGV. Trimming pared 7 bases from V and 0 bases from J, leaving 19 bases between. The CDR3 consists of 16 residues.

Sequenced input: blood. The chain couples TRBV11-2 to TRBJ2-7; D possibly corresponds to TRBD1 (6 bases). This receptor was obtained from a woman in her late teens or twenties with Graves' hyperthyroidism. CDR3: CASMGRQGHPSYEQYF. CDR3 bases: TGTGCCAGCATGGGAAGGCAGGGGCATCCCTCCTACGAGCAGTACTTC.